This is a list of T cell receptor beta chains from one sample in a study of blood T cell repertoires in COVID-19. Produced via immunoSEQ multiplex PCR; TCRdb's table is partial and in-frame only. The sample lists 100,000 to 150,000 clones; roughly 90% were seen once. The sequencing sample was made of peripheral blood. All receptors derive from a man in his fifties with active COVID-19. Both conserved end residues are part of each CDR3. The D gene is left open where the match is weak. Clone size, where shown, is once, few, many, or a class for clones that have expanded.

v_gene	j_gene	d_gene	abundance	CDR3nt	CDR3aa
TRBV12-3/TRBV12-4	TRBJ1-2	.	.	TGTGCCAGCAGTACTGAGCGGGACTATGGCTACACCTTC	CASSTERDYGYTF
TRBV4-1	TRBJ1-6	.	.	TGCGCCAGCAGCCAAGATCGGTGGAGTCCCCTCCACTTT	CASSQDRWSPLHF
TRBV7-3	TRBJ2-1	.	.	TGTGCCAGCAGCTTAGTAGCGGCTAGCCTTAATGAGCAGTTCTTC	CASSLVAASLNEQFF
TRBV7-9	TRBJ1-2	TRBD1	.	TGTGCCAGCAGCTTAGAGGACAGGGGAGCCTCCTTC	CASSLEDRGASF
TRBV3-1/TRBV3-2	TRBJ1-2	TRBD1	.	TGTGCCAGCAGCCAAAAGACAGGGAGAGCGACGCGCTACACCTTC	CASSQKTGRATRYTF
TRBV11-1	TRBJ1-1	TRBD1	.	TGTGCCAGCAGCCCTGACAGGGAAGGTGAAGCTTTCTTT	CASSPDREGEAFF
TRBV5-1	TRBJ2-1	TRBD2	.	TGCGCCAGCAACCAGGTAGCGGGAGGTTCAAATGAGCAGTTCTTC	CASNQVAGGSNEQFF
TRBV11-3	TRBJ2-3	TRBD2	.	TGTGCCAGCAGCTTAGTAGCGGGGGGAAGCACAGATACGCAGTATTTT	CASSLVAGGSTDTQYF
TRBV30	TRBJ2-5	.	.	TGTGCCTGGAGTGTAAAGCAGACCCAGTACTTC	CAWSVKQTQYF
TRBV6-1	TRBJ1-6	.	.	TGTGCCAGCAGTGAACGGGGGGCGGGGAATTCACCCCTCCACTTT	CASSERGAGNSPLHF
TRBV9	TRBJ1-1	.	.	TGTGCCAGCAGCGGACACCGCGAGATGAACACTGAAGCTTTCTTT	CASSGHREMNTEAFF
TRBV3-1/TRBV3-2	TRBJ2-5	.	.	TGTGCCAGCAGCCAACAAAGGGTTAGGGCGGGAAGCCAAGAGACCCAGTACTTC	CASSQQRVRAGSQETQYF
TRBV27	TRBJ2-3	.	.	TGTGCCAGCAGTTTGGTTCGGGGGGCCCCCACAGATACGCAGTATTTT	CASSLVRGAPTDTQYF
TRBV19	TRBJ2-1	.	few	TGTGCCAGTAGTCCAGCGTCTTTGGGTGAGCAGTTCTTC	CASSPASLGEQFF
TRBV6-6	TRBJ2-1	.	.	TGTGCCTCGAGGAAGCCTTCTTCGTTTGAGCAGTTCTTC	CASRKPSSFEQFF
TRBV9	TRBJ2-1	TRBD1	.	TGTGCCAGCAGCGTCGGACAGGGGGGGTACAATGAGCAGTTCTTC	CASSVGQGGYNEQFF